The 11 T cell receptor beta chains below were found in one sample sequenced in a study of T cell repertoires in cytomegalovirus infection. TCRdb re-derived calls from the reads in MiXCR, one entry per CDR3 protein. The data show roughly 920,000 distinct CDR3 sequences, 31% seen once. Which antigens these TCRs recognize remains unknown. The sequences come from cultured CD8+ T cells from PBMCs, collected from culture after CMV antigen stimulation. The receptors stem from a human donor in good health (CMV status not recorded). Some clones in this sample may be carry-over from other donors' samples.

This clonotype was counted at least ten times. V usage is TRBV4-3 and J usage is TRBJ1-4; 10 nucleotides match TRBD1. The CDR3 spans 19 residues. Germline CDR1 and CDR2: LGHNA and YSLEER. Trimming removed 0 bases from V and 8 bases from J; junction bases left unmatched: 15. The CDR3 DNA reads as TGCGCCAGCAGCCAAGACGATGGGGACAGGGGACTCCACGGCGAAAAACTGTTTTTT. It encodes CASSQDDGDRGLHGEKLFF.

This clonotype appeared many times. The CDR3 is CASSWTGPVGDTEAFF. CDR3 sequence (DNA): TGTGCCAGCAGTTGGACAGGGCCCGTCGGGGACACTGAAGCTTTCTTT. The rearrangement uses TRBV6-1 and TRBJ1-1, with 8 bases identical to TRBD1. The germline CDR1 and CDR2 sequences are MNHNS and SASEGT. The junction had 11 bases not matched to a gene; V was cut back by 5 bases and J by 3 bases. This CDR3 has 16 residues.

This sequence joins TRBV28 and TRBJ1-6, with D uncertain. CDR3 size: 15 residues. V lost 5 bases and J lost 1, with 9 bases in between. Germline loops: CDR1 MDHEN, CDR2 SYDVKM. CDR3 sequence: CASSRDRSYNSPLHF. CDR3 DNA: TGTGCCAGCAGTAGAGACCGATCCTATAATTCACCCCTCCACTTT.

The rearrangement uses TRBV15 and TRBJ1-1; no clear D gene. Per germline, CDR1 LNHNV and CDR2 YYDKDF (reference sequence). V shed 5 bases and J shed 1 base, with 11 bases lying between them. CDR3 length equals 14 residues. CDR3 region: CATSFSRGNTEAFF. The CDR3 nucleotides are TGTGCCACCAGCTTTTCTCGGGGGAACACTGAAGCTTTCTTT.

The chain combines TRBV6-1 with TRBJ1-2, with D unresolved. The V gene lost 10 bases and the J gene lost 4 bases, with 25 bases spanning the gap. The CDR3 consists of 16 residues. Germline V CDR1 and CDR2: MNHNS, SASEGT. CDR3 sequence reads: CATAGFISPALYGYTF. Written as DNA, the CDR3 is TGTGCCACAGCGGGCTTCATCTCCCCTGCCCTCTATGGCTACACCTTC.

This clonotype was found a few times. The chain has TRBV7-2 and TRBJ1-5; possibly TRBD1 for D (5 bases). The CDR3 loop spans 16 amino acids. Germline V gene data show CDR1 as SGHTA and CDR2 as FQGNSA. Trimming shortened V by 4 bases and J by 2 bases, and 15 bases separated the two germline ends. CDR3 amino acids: CASSYDWGDGNQPQHF. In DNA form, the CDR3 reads TGTGCCAGCAGCTACGACTGGGGGGACGGCAATCAGCCCCAGCATTTT.

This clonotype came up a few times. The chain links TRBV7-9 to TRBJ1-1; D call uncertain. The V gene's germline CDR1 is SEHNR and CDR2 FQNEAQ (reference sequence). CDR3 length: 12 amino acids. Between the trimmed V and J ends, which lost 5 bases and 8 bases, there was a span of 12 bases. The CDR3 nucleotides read TGTGCCAGCAGCCTGGCCCTTCGAGAAGCTTTCTTT. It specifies CASSLALREAFF. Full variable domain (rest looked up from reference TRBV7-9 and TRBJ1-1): DTGVSQNPRHKITKRGQNVTFRCDPISEHNRLYWYRQTLGQGPEFLTYFQNEAQLEKSRLLSDRFSAERPKGSFSTLEIQRTEQGDSAMYLCASSLALREAFFGQGTRLTVV.

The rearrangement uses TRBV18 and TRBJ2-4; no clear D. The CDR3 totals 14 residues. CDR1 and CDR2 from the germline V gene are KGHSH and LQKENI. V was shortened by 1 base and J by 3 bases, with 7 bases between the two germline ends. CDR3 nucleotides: TGTGCCAGCTCACCACACCAAGACAAAAACATTCAGTACTTC. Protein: CASSPHQDKNIQYF.

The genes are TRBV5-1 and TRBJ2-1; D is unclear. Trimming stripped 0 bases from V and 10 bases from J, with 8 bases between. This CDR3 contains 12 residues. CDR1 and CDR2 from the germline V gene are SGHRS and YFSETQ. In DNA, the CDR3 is TGCGCCAGCAGCTTGGTCAAGGCCGAGCAGTTCTTC. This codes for CASSLVKAEQFF.

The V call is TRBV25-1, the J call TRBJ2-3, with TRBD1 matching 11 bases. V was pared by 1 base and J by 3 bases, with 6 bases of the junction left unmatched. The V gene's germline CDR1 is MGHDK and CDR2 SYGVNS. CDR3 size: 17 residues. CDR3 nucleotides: TGTGCCAGCAGTGAATGGTCCGGGACAGGGGGTACAGATACGCAGTATTTT. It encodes CASSEWSGTGGTDTQYF.

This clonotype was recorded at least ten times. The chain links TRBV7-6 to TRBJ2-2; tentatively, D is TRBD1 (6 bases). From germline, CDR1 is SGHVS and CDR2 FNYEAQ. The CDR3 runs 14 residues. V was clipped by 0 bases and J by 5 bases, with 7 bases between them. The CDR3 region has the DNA TGTGCCAGCAGCTTAGCGACAGGTACCGGGGAGCTGTTTTTT. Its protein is CASSLATGTGELFF.